The 22 T cell receptor beta chains below were found in one sample sequenced in a study of TIL therapy for anti-PD-1-resistant metastatic lung cancer. Sequencing used immunoSEQ v3. The method was immunoSEQ multiplex PCR; TCRdb's version includes in-frame clones alone and lacks a portion of them. The data show approximately 92,000 clones, around three fifths seen once. Time point: pre-treatment sample, taken before nivolumab and TIL therapy. Most excised metastases sampled were pleural nodules or supraclavicular lymph nodes. Specimen: tumor tissue, collected at baseline. These receptors were collected from a person between 25 and 79 years old with non-small cell lung cancer.

The rearrangement joins TRBV30 to TRBJ1-2; D perhaps matches TRBD1 (5 bases). V lost 2 bases, J lost 0 bases, and 13 bases lay in between. The CDR3 spans 15 residues. CDR1 is GTSNPN and CDR2 is SVGIG in the germline V gene (reference sequence). DNA of the CDR3: TGTGCCTGGAGTTACGCCGGGGGATCTAACTATGGCTACACCTTC. It translates to CAWSYAGGSNYGYTF.

The chain has TRBV11-2 and TRBJ2-5; a weak D match, TRBD2 (5 bases). The germline V gene encodes CDR1 SGHAT and CDR2 FQNNGV. The CDR3 runs 14 residues. Trimming shortened V by 3 bases and J by 4 bases, and 12 bases separated the two germline ends. The CDR3 here is CASSFGSAVETQYF. The CDR3 nucleotides read TGTGCCAGCAGCTTCGGTAGCGCCGTAGAGACCCAGTACTTC.

V usage is TRBV28 and J usage is TRBJ2-7, with TRBD1 as a possible D gene (5 bases). The germline V and J ends were trimmed by 3 bases and 6 bases, with 15 bases remaining between them. CDR1 is MDHEN and CDR2 is SYDVKM in the germline V gene. CDR3 length equals 14 residues. The CDR3 region is CASSLLPQRGEQYF. The CDR3 DNA reads as TGTGCCAGCAGTTTGCTCCCCCAAAGGGGCGAGCAGTACTTC.

This CDR3 reads CSVSGWGSGNTIYF. Here the CDR3 DNA reads TGCAGCGTTAGTGGATGGGGTTCTGGAAACACCATATATTTT. The chain combines TRBV29-1 with TRBJ1-3; no reliable D call. V was trimmed by 5 bases and J by 1 base, leaving 12 bases between them. The germline CDR1 and CDR2 sequences are SQVTM and ANQGSEA. This CDR3 has 14 amino acids.

V gene TRBV2 combines with J gene TRBJ1-5, with D maybe TRBD1 (5 bases). V was cut by 6 bases and J by 0 bases, with 21 bases left in between. The germline CDR1 and CDR2 sequences are SNHLY and FYNNEI. The CDR3 loop spans 18 amino acids. The CDR3 DNA follows: TGTGCCAGCAGCCCCGGGACCGACGCAGAATATAGCAATCAGCCCCAGCATTTT. It specifies CASSPGTDAEYSNQPQHF.

The J gene is TRBJ1-2, the V gene TRBV27; D might be TRBD1 (6 bases). Looked up from germline, CDR1 is MNHEY and CDR2 is SMNVEV (reference sequence). The CDR3 extends over 13 amino acids. Trimming removed 2 bases at V and 8 bases at J, with 12 bases between. The CDR3 spells CASSLGGALGYTF. The CDR3 region has the DNA TGTGCCAGCAGTTTAGGGGGGGCTCTGGGCTACACCTTC.

A few counts support this clone. The rearrangement uses TRBV3-1 (or the pseudogene TRBV3-2) and TRBJ1-1; no firm D call. CDR1 LGHDT and CDR2 YNNKEL come from the germline V gene (reference sequence). CDR3 size: 13 residues. V was shortened by 3 bases and J by 1 base, with 6 bases between the two germline ends. CDR3 DNA: TGTGCCAGCAGCCACCTCTCGAACACTGAAGCTTTCTTT. This codes for CASSHLSNTEAFF.

This chain connects TRBV9 to TRBJ2-1; D gene ambiguous. Trimming shortened V by 0 bases and J by 4 bases, and 14 bases separated the two germline ends. In germline, CDR1 is SGDLS, CDR2 YYNGEE. The CDR3 length is 16 residues. CDR3 coding DNA: TGTGCCAGCAGCGTAGGTATAATAGTTTCATACAATGAGCAGTTCTTC. Translation gives CASSVGIIVSYNEQFF. The whole variable domain, filled in from reference TRBV9 and TRBJ2-1, reads DSGVTQTPKHLITATGQRVTLRCSPRSGDLSVYWYQQSLDQGLQFLIQYYNGEERAKGNILERFSAQQFPDLHSELNLSSLELGDSALYFCASSVGIIVSYNEQFFGPGTRLTVL.

This clone was seen just once. V usage is TRBV14 and J usage is TRBJ1-4, with 9 bases aligning to TRBD1. The V gene end was trimmed by 3 bases and the J gene end by 6 bases; junction bases not matched to a gene: 2. Germline assignment: CDR1 SGHDN and CDR2 FVKESK. This CDR3 contains 14 residues. CDR3 bases: TGTGCCAGCAGCCAGACAGGGGGTTATGAAAAACTGTTTTTT. Amino acids: CASSQTGGYEKLFF.

This sequence joins TRBV5-1 and TRBJ1-1, with D possibly matching TRBD1 (5 bases). The germline gives CDR1 SGHRS, CDR2 YFSETQ. The length of the CDR3 is 14 residues. Trimming cost V 0 bases and J 4 bases, with 10 bases left between them. CDR3 in amino acids: CASSLVGGPTEAFF. CDR3 nucleotides: TGCGCCAGCAGCTTGGTCGGGGGACCCACTGAAGCTTTCTTT.

J is TRBJ2-3 and V is TRBV24-1; 12 bases map to TRBD2. The CDR3 has 14 residues. Germline V lookup: CDR1 KGHDR, CDR2 SFDVKD. The trim removed 9 bases at V and 2 bases at J, leaving 2 bases unmatched. In DNA, the CDR3 is TGTGCCACCCGGACTAGCGGGGCCACAGATACGCAGTATTTT. This gives the protein CATRTSGATDTQYF.

The table lists this clone with many counts. The chain has TRBV7-2 and TRBJ1-1; D is uncertain. The CDR3 is made up of 13 amino acids. Germline CDR1 reads SGHTA; CDR2 reads FQGNSA. V was cut by 4 bases and J by 5 bases, with 11 bases left in between. The CDR3, as DNA: TGTGCCAGCAGCTCCCTTCTGACAACTGAAGCTTTCTTT. Translating it yields CASSSLLTTEAFF.

The chain links TRBV2 to TRBJ2-1; TRBD1 is a possible D gene (6 bases). With 4 bases removed from V and 11 bases from J, the gap between germline ends came to 12 bases. CDR3 length: 12 amino acids. Germline V gives CDR1 SNHLY, CDR2 FYNNEI. CDR3 residues: CASSALGAQQFF. The CDR3 coding sequence is TGTGCCAGCAGTGCCTTGGGGGCTCAGCAGTTCTTC.

The rearrangement uses TRBV4-3 and TRBJ2-1, with 10 positions matching TRBD2. The CDR3 runs 15 residues. CDR1 LGHNA and CDR2 YSLEER come from the germline V gene. The V segment lost 4 bases and the J segment 10 bases; nucleotides outside the gene matches: 10. CDR3 nucleotides: TGCGCCAGCAGCCGTTTAACCGGGACTAGCGAGGAGCAGTTCTTC. It codes for CASSRLTGTSEEQFF.

This chain joins TRBV3-1 (or the pseudogene TRBV3-2) and TRBJ1-1; 10 bases align to TRBD1. CDR3 length equals 15 residues. The V and J ends lost 1 base and 8 bases, in that order; junction bases with no gene match: 7. Germline V gives CDR1 LGHDT, CDR2 YNNKEL (reference sequence). In DNA form, the CDR3 reads TGTGCCAGCAGCCAAGTGGTTGGGACAGGGGACGAAGCTTTCTTT. Protein: CASSQVVGTGDEAFF.

The rearrangement joins TRBV4-3 to TRBJ2-1, with TRBD2 matching 11 bases. Germline CDR1 and CDR2: LGHNA and YSLEER. Trimming at V came to 0 bases and at J to 12 bases, leaving 7 bases not matched to a gene. The CDR3 has 15 amino acids. DNA for the CDR3: TGCGCCAGCAGCCAAGAAGGGACTAGCGGTGAGGGGCAGTTCTTC. Translated: CASSQEGTSGEGQFF.

This rearrangement joins TRBV5-1 to TRBJ2-3; 7 positions match TRBD1. J gave up 5 bases and V 0 bases, and 3 bases lay outside the gene matches. The length of the CDR3 is 14 residues. The germline CDR1 and CDR2 sequences are SGHRS and YFSETQ. This CDR3 reads CASSLGQGLDTQYF. CDR3 in DNA: TGCGCCAGCAGCTTGGGACAGGGCCTAGATACGCAGTATTTT.

The V and J genes are TRBV7-9 and TRBJ2-3; TRBD2 agrees at 12 bases. V was pared by 5 bases and J by 2 bases, with 5 bases of the junction left unmatched. CDR1 and CDR2 from the germline V gene are SEHNR and FQNEAQ (reference sequence). This CDR3 spans 16 amino acids. The CDR3 bases are TGTGCCAGCAGCCCCGGACTAGCGGGGCTCACAGATACGCAGTATTTT. It encodes CASSPGLAGLTDTQYF.

The chain links TRBV5-5 to TRBJ2-5; D remains unclear. CDR1 and CDR2 (germline): SGHKS, YYEKEE (reference sequence). V lost 7 bases, J lost 5 bases, and 15 bases lay in between. This CDR3 region has 13 residues. CDR3 nucleotide sequence: TGTGCCAGCGGGGTGGGTATCGAGGAGACCCAGTACTTC. This codes for CASGVGIEETQYF.

The V and J genes are TRBV30 and TRBJ2-1; a possible D gene is TRBD1 (5 bases). The CDR3 totals 13 residues. Germline CDR1 GTSNPN, CDR2 SVGIG (reference sequence). This CDR3 is CALGPSSYNEQFF. CDR3 in DNA: TGTGCTTTGGGGCCCAGCTCCTACAATGAGCAGTTCTTC.

V is TRBV11-2 and J is TRBJ2-3; 9 bases agree with TRBD1. Germline V lookup: CDR1 SGHAT, CDR2 FQNNGV. The CDR3 covers 16 residues. V trimming: 2 bases; J trimming: 6 bases; junction bases outside the gene matches: 9. In nucleotides, the CDR3 is TGTGCCAGCAGCTTAATGGGACAGGGTGCTCCCGATACGCAGTATTTT. It specifies CASSLMGQGAPDTQYF.

The chain links TRBV18 to TRBJ1-1; D unclear. The V end lost 7 bases, the J end lost 0 bases, and 9 bases lay between the germline ends. This CDR3 region has 13 residues. Germline V lookup: CDR1 KGHSH, CDR2 LQKENI. The CDR3 region has the DNA TGTGCCAGCTATCAGAGTATGAACACTGAAGCTTTCTTT. Translation gives CASYQSMNTEAFF.